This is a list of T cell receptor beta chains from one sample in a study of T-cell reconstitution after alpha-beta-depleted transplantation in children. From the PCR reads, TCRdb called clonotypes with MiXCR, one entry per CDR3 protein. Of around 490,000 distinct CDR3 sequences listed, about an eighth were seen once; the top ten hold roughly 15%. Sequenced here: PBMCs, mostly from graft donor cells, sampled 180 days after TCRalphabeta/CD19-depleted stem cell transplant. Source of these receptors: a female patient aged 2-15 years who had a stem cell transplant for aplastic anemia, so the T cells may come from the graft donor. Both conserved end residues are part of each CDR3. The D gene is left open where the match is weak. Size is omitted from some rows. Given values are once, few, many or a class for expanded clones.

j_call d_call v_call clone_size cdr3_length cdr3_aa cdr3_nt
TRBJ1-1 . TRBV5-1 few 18 CASSLGADRQLGNTEAFF TGCGCCAGCAGCTTGGGGGCCGACAGGCAACTCGGGAACACTGAAGCTTTCTTT
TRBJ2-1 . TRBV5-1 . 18 CASSPPGLGGEGFSEQFF TGCGCCAGCAGCCCACCCGGGCTTGGGGGAGAAGGGTTTAGTGAGCAGTTCTTC
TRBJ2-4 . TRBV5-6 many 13 CASSFIEMDIQYF TGTGCCAGCAGCTTTATAGAGATGGACATTCAGTACTTC
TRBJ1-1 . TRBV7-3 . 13 CASSFRDGREAFF TGTGCCAGCAGCTTCCGGGACGGACGTGAAGCTTTCTTT
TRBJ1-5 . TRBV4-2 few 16 CASSQGPGHSNQPQHF TGTGCCAGCAGCCAAGGCCCGGGACACTCCAATCAGCCCCAGCATTTT
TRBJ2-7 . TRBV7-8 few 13 CASSWDTTYEQYF TGTGCCAGCAGTTGGGACACTACCTACGAGCAGTACTTC
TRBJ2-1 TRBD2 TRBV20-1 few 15 CSARPPGLANNEQFF TGCAGTGCTAGACCCCCGGGACTAGCTAACAATGAGCAGTTCTTC
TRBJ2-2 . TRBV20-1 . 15 CSASELPGNTGELFF TGCAGTGCTAGCGAACTACCAGGCAACACCGGGGAGCTGTTTTTT
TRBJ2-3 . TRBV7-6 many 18 CASSLAPPGTSSTDTQYF TGTGCCAGCAGCTTAGCCCCTCCCGGGACTTCAAGCACAGATACGCAGTATTTT
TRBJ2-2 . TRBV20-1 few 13 CSAPRGVAGELFF TGCAGTGCGCCCCGAGGGGTGGCCGGGGAGCTGTTTTTT
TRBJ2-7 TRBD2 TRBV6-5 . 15 CASSSPLAGAYEQYF TGTGCCAGCAGTTCCCCACTAGCGGGAGCGTACGAGCAGTACTTC
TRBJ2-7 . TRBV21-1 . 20 CASSRKRQEPSGDASYEQYF TGTGCCAGCAGCAGGAAGAGACAGGAACCTAGCGGAGACGCTTCCTACGAGCAGTACTTC